One and the same sample provided the 19 T cell receptor beta chains below, sequenced in a study of blood T cell repertoires in COVID-19. Here immunoSEQ multiplex PCR was the method, and the copy in TCRdb shows in-frame clones only, minus some. The sample holds 150,000 to 200,000 clones, around 90% seen once. Sequenced: peripheral blood. The origin of the receptors is a man aged 55-75 years with acute or convalescent COVID-19.

V and J are TRBV5-1 and TRBJ1-6, with D possibly TRBD1 on 5 matching bases. This CDR3 is built from 16 residues. Per germline, CDR1 SGHRS and CDR2 YFSETQ. Trimming took off 0 bases at V and 10 bases at J, with 17 bases between the two ends. Here the CDR3 reads CASSLEGPSQGSPLHF. In DNA form, the CDR3 reads TGCGCCAGCAGCTTGGAGGGGCCGTCGCAGGGATCACCCCTCCACTTT.

CDR3 DNA sequence: TGTGCCAGCAGTTCCCAGTCGTCGAAGAACTATGGCTACACCTTC. This codes for CASSSQSSKNYGYTF. The chain employs TRBV2 and TRBJ1-2; D is ambiguous. Trimming shortened V by 5 bases and J by 2 bases, and 15 bases separated the two germline ends. In germline, CDR1 is SNHLY, CDR2 FYNNEI. This CDR3 spans 15 amino acids.

The chain carries TRBV7-9 and TRBJ1-3, with D perhaps matching TRBD1 (6 bases). Trimming cost V 5 bases and J 2 bases, with 13 bases left between them. The CDR3 is 15 amino acids. Germline V gene sequence: CDR1 SEHNR, CDR2 FQNEAQ (reference sequence). The CDR3: CASSPDRIAGNTIYF. Written as DNA, the CDR3 is TGTGCCAGCAGCCCAGACAGGATAGCTGGAAACACCATATATTTT.

V and J are TRBV5-1 and TRBJ2-3, with 7 bases matching TRBD1. Germline V gene data show CDR1 as SGHRS and CDR2 as YFSETQ. This CDR3 comprises 16 residues. J gave up 5 bases and V 2 bases, and 11 bases lay outside the gene matches. The chain's CDR3 is CASSLKQGNVGDTQYF. The CDR3 region has the DNA TGCGCCAGCAGCTTAAAACAGGGGAACGTTGGAGATACGCAGTATTTT. Using reference TRBV5-1 and TRBJ2-3 for the parts outside the CDR3, the full variable domain is KAGVTQTPRYLIKTRGQQVTLSCSPISGHRSVSWYQQTPGQGLQFLFEYFSETQRNKGNFPGRFSGRQFSNSRSEMNVSTLELGDSALYLCASSLKQGNVGDTQYFGPGTRLTVL.

J is TRBJ2-3 and V is TRBV4-1, with 9 nucleotides matching TRBD2. The V gene end was trimmed by 1 base and the J gene end by 7 bases; junction bases not matched to a gene: 9. The CDR3 consists of 16 residues. CDR1 and CDR2 from the germline V gene are MGHRA and YSYEKL. For the CDR3, the DNA is TGCGCCAGCAGCCAAGTTGTAGGCGGGGGGGCAAATACGCAGTATTTT. As protein: CASSQVVGGGANTQYF.

The V gene is TRBV9, the J gene TRBJ2-5; 8 bases fit TRBD1. This CDR3 is 15 amino acids long. Germline CDR1 SGDLS, CDR2 YYNGEE. Trimming at V came to 4 bases and at J to 0 bases, leaving 5 bases not matched to a gene. This CDR3 is CASSSNRGNQETQYF. CDR3 nucleotides: TGTGCCAGCAGCTCAAACAGGGGGAACCAAGAGACCCAGTACTTC.

The CDR3 here is CASSGGQITGELFF. CDR3 nucleotides: TGTGCCAGCAGCGGAGGACAGATAACCGGGGAGCTGTTTTTT. The V gene is TRBV9, the J gene TRBJ2-2; D is perhaps TRBD1 (6 bases). V was clipped by 3 bases and J by 5 bases, with 11 bases between them. Germline CDR1 SGDLS, CDR2 YYNGEE. CDR3 length: 14 residues.

J is TRBJ2-7 and V is TRBV19; tentatively, D is TRBD1 (6 bases). The CDR3 consists of 14 residues. V gave up 4 bases and J gave up 1 base, with 11 bases separating them. Germline lookup yields CDR1 LNHDA and CDR2 SQIVND (reference sequence). The CDR3 reads CASSRTVRSYEQYF. The CDR3, as DNA: TGTGCCAGTAGTAGGACAGTAAGGTCCTACGAGCAGTACTTC.

This clone was detected once. V usage is TRBV12-5 and J usage is TRBJ2-7, with D maybe TRBD1 (6 bases). The CDR3 is made up of 13 amino acids. Trimming cost V 1 base and J 3 bases, with 7 bases left between them. In germline, CDR1 is LGHNT, CDR2 FRNRAP. In DNA form, the CDR3 reads TGTGCTAGTGGTTTGGACAGGGACTACGAGCAGTACTTC. Translation: CASGLDRDYEQYF.

V usage is TRBV6-5 and J usage is TRBJ1-5, with D perhaps matching TRBD1 (5 bases). Trimming shortened V by 6 bases and J by 3 bases, and 12 bases separated the two germline ends. CDR3 length equals 14 residues. Germline-derived CDR1 and CDR2 are MNHEY and SVGAGI. CDR3 in DNA: TGTGCCAGCAGCCGCGACAGTCCCAATCAGCCCCAGCATTTT. It encodes CASSRDSPNQPQHF.

This rearrangement joins TRBV6-6 to TRBJ2-1, with 7 bases identical to TRBD1. The V segment lost 4 bases and the J segment 9 bases; nucleotides outside the gene matches: 12. From germline, CDR1 is MNHNY and CDR2 SVGAGI (reference sequence). This CDR3 region has 15 residues. CDR3 region: CASSLWDSSRGEQFF. In DNA, the CDR3 is TGTGCCAGCAGTTTATGGGACAGCTCCAGGGGTGAGCAGTTCTTC.

The genes are TRBV2 and TRBJ1-1, with 8 bases fitting TRBD1. The germline gives CDR1 SNHLY, CDR2 FYNNEI. With V trimmed by 0 bases and J by 11 bases, 8 bases remained unmatched. The CDR3 runs 14 residues. CDR3 sequence reads: CASSEATSGGWAFF. The CDR3 DNA follows: TGTGCCAGCAGTGAAGCTACTTCAGGGGGCTGGGCTTTCTTT.

V and J are TRBV18 and TRBJ1-1; D perhaps matches TRBD1 (6 bases). CDR1 and CDR2 from the germline V gene are KGHSH and LQKENI. Trimming removed 3 bases from V and 4 bases from J, with 12 bases in between. The CDR3 has 14 residues. CDR3 loop: CASSPWGQSTEAFF. In DNA form, the CDR3 reads TGTGCCAGCTCACCCTGGGGGCAGAGCACTGAAGCTTTCTTT.

V and J are TRBV30 and TRBJ1-4; 7 nucleotides match TRBD1. Per the germline V gene, CDR1 is GTSNPN and CDR2 is SVGIG (reference sequence). The CDR3 spans 15 residues. With V trimmed by 0 bases and J by 6 bases, 7 bases remained unmatched. The CDR3 is CAWSVYQGVDEKLFF. As DNA, the CDR3 is TGTGCCTGGAGTGTATACCAGGGGGTGGATGAAAAACTGTTTTTT.

This chain uses TRBV7-9 with TRBJ1-1; 7 bases align to TRBD1. The CDR3 consists of 16 residues. Trimming cost V 0 bases and J 6 bases; bases outside gene matches: 10. Germline values: CDR1 SEHNR, CDR2 FQNEAQ (reference sequence). The CDR3 is CASSLARTGTDAEAFF. Here the CDR3 DNA reads TGTGCCAGCAGCTTAGCCCGGACAGGAACTGATGCTGAAGCTTTCTTT. Full variable domain (outside the CDR3, taken from reference TRBV7-9 and TRBJ1-1): DTGVSQNPRHKITKRGQNVTFRCDPISEHNRLYWYRQTLGQGPEFLTYFQNEAQLEKSRLLSDRFSAERPKGSFSTLEIQRTEQGDSAMYLCASSLARTGTDAEAFFGQGTRLTVV.

The chain uses TRBV2 and TRBJ1-4; no firm D call. The CDR3 contains 15 residues. The V gene's germline CDR1 is SNHLY and CDR2 FYNNEI. The germline V and J ends were trimmed by 7 bases and 5 bases, with 17 bases remaining between them. The CDR3 here is CASKNSRERNEKLFF. The CDR3 DNA is TGTGCCAGCAAGAACTCCCGGGAGAGGAATGAAAAACTGTTTTTT.

The CDR3 DNA follows: TGTGCCTGGGAACCGGGACAGAACACTGAAGCTTTCTTT. Its protein product is CAWEPGQNTEAFF. This chain links TRBV30 with TRBJ1-1; D perhaps matches TRBD1 (6 bases). CDR3 length: 13 amino acids. CDR1 GTSNPN and CDR2 SVGIG come from the germline V gene (reference sequence). Trimming stripped 5 bases from V and 1 base from J, with 11 bases between.

The CDR3 DNA reads as TGTGCCAGCAGCGTAGGAGCGGGAGGGGGCGGAGAGCAGTACTTC. Its protein product is CASSVGAGGGGEQYF. The chain is built from TRBV9 and TRBJ2-7; the match to TRBD2 covers 10 bases. The CDR3 has 15 residues. Germline CDR1 is SGDLS and CDR2 is YYNGEE. With V trimmed by 0 bases and J by 7 bases, 7 bases remained unmatched.

The chain has TRBV12-3 or TRBV12-4 and TRBJ2-1, with D possibly TRBD2 on 6 matching bases. V lost 3 bases to trimming and J lost 8 bases, with 11 bases between them. The CDR3 sequence is 13 residues long. CDR3 sequence: CASSLKGEDEQFF. CDR3 coding DNA: TGTGCCAGCAGTTTGAAAGGGGAGGATGAGCAGTTCTTC.